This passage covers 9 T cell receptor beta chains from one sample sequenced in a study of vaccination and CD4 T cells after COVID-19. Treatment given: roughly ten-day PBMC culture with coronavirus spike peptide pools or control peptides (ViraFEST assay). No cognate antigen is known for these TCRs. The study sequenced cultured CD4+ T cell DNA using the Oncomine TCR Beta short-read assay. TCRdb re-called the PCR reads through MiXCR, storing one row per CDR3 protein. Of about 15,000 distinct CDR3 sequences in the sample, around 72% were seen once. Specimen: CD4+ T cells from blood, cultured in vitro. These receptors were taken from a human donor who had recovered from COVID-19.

The CDR3 region has the DNA TGTGCCAGCAGTTCCGCTAGCGGGGGATCCTACGAGCAGTACTTC. Translated, it gives CASSSASGGSYEQYF. The rearrangement links TRBV28 to TRBJ2-7; 10 nucleotides agree with TRBD2. This CDR3 has 15 residues. Losses at the gene ends were 4 bases for V and 1 base for J; bases not matched to a gene: 4. The germline CDR1 and CDR2 sequences are MDHEN and SYDVKM.

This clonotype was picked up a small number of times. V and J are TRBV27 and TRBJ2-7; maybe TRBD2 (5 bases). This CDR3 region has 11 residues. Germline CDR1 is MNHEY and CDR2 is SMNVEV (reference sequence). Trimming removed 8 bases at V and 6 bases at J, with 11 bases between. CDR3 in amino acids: CASAGRGEQYF. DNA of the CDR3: TGTGCCAGCGCTGGACGGGGCGAGCAGTACTTC.

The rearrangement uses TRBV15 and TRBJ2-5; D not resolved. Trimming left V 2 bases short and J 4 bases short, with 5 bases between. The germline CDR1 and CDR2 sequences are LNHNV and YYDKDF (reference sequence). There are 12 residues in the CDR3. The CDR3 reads CATSRSLETQYF. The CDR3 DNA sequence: TGTGCCACCAGCAGATCCTTAGAGACCCAGTACTTC. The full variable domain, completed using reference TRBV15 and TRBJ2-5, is DAMVIQNPRYQVTQFGKPVTLSCSQTLNHNVMYWYQQKSSQAPKLLFHYYDKDFNNEADTPDNFQSRRPNTSFCFLDIRSPGLGDTAMYLCATSRSLETQYFGPGTRLLVL.

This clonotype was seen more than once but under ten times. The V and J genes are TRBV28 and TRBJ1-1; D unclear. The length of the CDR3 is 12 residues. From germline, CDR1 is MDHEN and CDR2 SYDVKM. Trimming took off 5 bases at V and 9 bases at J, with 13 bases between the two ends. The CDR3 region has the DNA TGTGCCAGCAGTCCCCAGGAATCCCAAGCTTTCTTT. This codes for CASSPQESQAFF.

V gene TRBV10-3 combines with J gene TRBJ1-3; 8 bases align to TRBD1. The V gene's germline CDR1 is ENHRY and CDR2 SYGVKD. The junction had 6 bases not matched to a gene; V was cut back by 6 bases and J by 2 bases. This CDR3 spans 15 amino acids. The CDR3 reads CAIRSETGAGNTIYF. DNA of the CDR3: TGTGCCATCAGGTCCGAGACAGGGGCTGGAAACACCATATATTTT.

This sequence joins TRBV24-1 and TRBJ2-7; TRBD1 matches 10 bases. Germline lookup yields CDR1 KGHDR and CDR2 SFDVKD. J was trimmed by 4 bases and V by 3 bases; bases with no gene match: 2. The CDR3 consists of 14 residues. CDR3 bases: TGTGCCACCAGTGATCCGGGACAGGGGTACGAGCAGTACTTC. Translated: CATSDPGQGYEQYF.

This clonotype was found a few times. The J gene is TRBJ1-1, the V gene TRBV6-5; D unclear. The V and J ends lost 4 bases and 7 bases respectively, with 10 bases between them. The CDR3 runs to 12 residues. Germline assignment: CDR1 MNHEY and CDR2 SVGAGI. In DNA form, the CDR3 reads TGTGCCAGCAGTTCCACTACACTTGAAGCTTTCTTT. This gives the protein CASSSTTLEAFF.

The CDR3 loop reads CASSVRQGNSNEQFF. Written as DNA, the CDR3 is TGCGCCAGCTCCGTCAGGCAAGGGAACTCCAATGAGCAGTTCTTC. The chain joins TRBV4-3 to TRBJ2-1; D gene unclear. The V and J ends lost 8 bases and 6 bases respectively, with 20 bases between them. The germline V gene has CDR1 LGHNA and CDR2 YSLEER. The CDR3 sequence is 15 residues long.

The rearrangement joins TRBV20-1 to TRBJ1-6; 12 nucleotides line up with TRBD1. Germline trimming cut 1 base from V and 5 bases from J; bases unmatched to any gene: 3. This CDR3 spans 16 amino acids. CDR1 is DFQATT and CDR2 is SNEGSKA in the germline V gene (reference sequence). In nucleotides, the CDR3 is TGCAGTGCTAGAGGGGACAGGGGGCCGCATAATTCACCCCTCCACTTT. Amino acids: CSARGDRGPHNSPLHF.